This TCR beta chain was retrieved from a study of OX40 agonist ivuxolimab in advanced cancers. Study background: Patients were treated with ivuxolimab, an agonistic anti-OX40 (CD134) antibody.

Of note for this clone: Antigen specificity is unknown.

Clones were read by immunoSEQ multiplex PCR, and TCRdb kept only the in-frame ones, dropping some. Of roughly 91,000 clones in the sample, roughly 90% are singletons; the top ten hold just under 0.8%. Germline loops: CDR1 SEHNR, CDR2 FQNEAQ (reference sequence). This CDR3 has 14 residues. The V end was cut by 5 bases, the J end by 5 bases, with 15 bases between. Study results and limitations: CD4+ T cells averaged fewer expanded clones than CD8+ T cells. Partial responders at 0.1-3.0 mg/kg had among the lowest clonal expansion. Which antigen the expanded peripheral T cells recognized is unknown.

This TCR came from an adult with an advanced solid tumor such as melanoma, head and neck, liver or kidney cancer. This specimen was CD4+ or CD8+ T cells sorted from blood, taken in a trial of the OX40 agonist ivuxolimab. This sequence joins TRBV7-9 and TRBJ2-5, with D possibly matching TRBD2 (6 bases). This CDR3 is CASSLSAGTETQYF. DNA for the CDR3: TGTGCCAGCAGCCTTAGTGCGGGGACTGAGACCCAGTACTTC.